The TCR beta chain described here comes from a study of CD8 T cells in ankylosing spondylitis. On this clonotype itself: Its antigen is undetermined.

MiXCR, run by TCRdb on the 5' RACE reads, gives a single entry per CDR3 protein. Of about 160,000 distinct CDR3 sequences in the sample, more than 40% were seen once. General study results and limits: Previous work reported some of these motif variants in the synovial fluid and blood of reactive arthritis. The authors found the disease-linked clones to be CD8+ and relatively rare in peripheral blood. Characteristic, it appeared, of ankylosing spondylitis blood was a TCR beta motif of seven or eight highly homologous variants. The clones that were linked to disease were reported to be significantly enriched in matched synovial fluid samples from ankylosing spondylitis patients.

V was clipped by 4 bases and J by 4 bases; unmatched bases: 4. There are 14 residues in the CDR3. Germline lookup yields CDR1 SEHNR and CDR2 FQNEAQ (reference sequence). The J gene is TRBJ2-1, the V gene TRBV7-9, with 7 bases aligning to TRBD1. The specimen was synovial fluid, either unsorted or a sorted T cell fraction (not recorded which). The sequence was obtained from a male donor with ankylosing spondylitis. The DNA of the CDR3 is TGTGCCAGCAGCTCGCAGGACAGGTACAATGAGCAGTTCTTC. Amino acids: CASSSQDRYNEQFF.